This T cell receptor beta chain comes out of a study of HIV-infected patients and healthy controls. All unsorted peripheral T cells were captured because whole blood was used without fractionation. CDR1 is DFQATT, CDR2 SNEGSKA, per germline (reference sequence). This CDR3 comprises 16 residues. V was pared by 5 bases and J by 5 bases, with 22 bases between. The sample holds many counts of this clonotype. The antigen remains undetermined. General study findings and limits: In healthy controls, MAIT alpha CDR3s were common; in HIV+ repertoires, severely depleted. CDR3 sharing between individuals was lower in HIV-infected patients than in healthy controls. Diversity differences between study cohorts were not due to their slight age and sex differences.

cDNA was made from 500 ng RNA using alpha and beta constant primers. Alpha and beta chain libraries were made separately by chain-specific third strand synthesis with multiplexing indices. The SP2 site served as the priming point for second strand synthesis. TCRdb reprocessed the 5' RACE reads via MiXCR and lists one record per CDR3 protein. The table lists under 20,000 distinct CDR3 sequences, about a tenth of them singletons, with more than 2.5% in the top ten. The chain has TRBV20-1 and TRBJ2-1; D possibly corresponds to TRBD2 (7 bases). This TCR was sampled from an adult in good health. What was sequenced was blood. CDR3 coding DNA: TGCAGTGCTTATGGGGGGGCGGGGCTATACCACAATGAGCAGTTCTTC. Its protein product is CSAYGGAGLYHNEQFF.